Presented here are 22 T cell receptor beta chains from one specimen sequenced in a study of CD8 T cells in ankylosing spondylitis. TCRdb independently ran MiXCR on the 5' RACE reads; one entry per CDR3 protein. This sample has about 33,000 distinct CDR3 sequences; around an eighth occur once, and the top ten carry less than 40%. What was sequenced was synovial fluid, either unsorted or a sorted T cell fraction (not recorded which). The receptors come from a male donor with ankylosing spondylitis.

This clonotype was found a few times. The chain links TRBV4-3 to TRBJ2-7, with TRBD2 identical over 8 bases. The CDR3 extends over 15 amino acids. Trimming at V came to 5 bases and at J to 0 bases, leaving 6 bases not matched to a gene. Germline V lookup: CDR1 LGHNA, CDR2 YSLEER. The CDR3 DNA reads as TGCGCCAGCAGCGCTGGACTAGCCCTCTCCTACGAGCAGTACTTC. Amino acid sequence: CASSAGLALSYEQYF.

This chain joins TRBV14 and TRBJ2-3; 9 nucleotides agree with TRBD2. Germline V gives CDR1 SGHDN, CDR2 FVKESK. The CDR3 consists of 15 residues. The J segment lost 3 bases and the V segment lost 2 bases, leaving 3 bases of the junction unmatched. CDR3 in amino acids: CASSQTLAGTDTQYF. As DNA, the CDR3 is TGTGCCAGCAGCCAAACGCTAGCGGGAACAGATACGCAGTATTTT.

This clonotype was recorded many times. The chain uses TRBV7-8 and TRBJ2-2; either TRBD1 or TRBD2 may supply D (5 bases each). The CDR3 sequence is 15 residues long. CDR1 SGHVS and CDR2 FQNEAQ come from the germline V gene. The germline V and J ends were trimmed by 4 bases and 0 bases, with 9 bases remaining between them. CDR3 residues: CASSSGTANTGELFF. The DNA for the CDR3 is TGTGCCAGCAGCTCTGGGACGGCGAACACCGGGGAGCTGTTTTTT. The full variable domain, completed using reference TRBV7-8 and TRBJ2-2, is GAGVSQSPRYKVAKRGQDVALRCDPISGHVSLFWYQQALGQGPEFLTYFQNEAQLDKSGLPSDRFFAERPEGSVSTLKIQRTQQEDSAVYLCASSSGTANTGELFFGEGSRLTVL.

Ten or more counts support this clonotype. This chain connects TRBV7-9 to TRBJ2-3; D uncertain. The CDR3 consists of 16 residues. Germline CDR1 SEHNR, CDR2 FQNEAQ (reference sequence). Deletions cut 5 bases from V and 2 bases from J, with 17 bases between. CDR3 protein: CASSPPDGYHTDTQYF. The CDR3 bases are TGTGCCAGCAGCCCCCCCGACGGGTACCACACAGATACGCAGTATTTT.

This sequence joins TRBV9 and TRBJ2-3; D may be TRBD2 (6 bases). The CDR3 is 16 amino acids. V lost 3 bases and J 3 bases, leaving 17 bases between the germline ends. The germline V gene has CDR1 SGDLS and CDR2 YYNGEE. CDR3: CASSGNRGTATDTQYF. CDR3 bases: TGTGCCAGCAGCGGAAATCGGGGGACGGCTACAGATACGCAGTATTTT.

This clonotype has more than one count but fewer than ten. The chain couples TRBV7-9 to TRBJ2-7, with unresolved D. With 11 bases removed from V and 3 bases from J, the gap between germline ends came to 20 bases. CDR1 and CDR2 from the germline V gene are SEHNR and FQNEAQ (reference sequence). The CDR3 is 14 residues long. CDR3 amino acids: CASSEFRAFYEQYF. As DNA, the CDR3 is TGTGCCTCAAGCGAGTTCAGAGCCTTCTACGAGCAGTACTTC.

This clonotype turned up a few times. V gene TRBV7-2 combines with J gene TRBJ2-3; 7 bases match TRBD2. The ends lost 2 bases at V and 5 bases at J; junction bases unmatched: 7. The germline V gene has CDR1 SGHTA and CDR2 FQGNSA. The CDR3 sequence is 15 residues long. The DNA for the CDR3 is TGTGCCAGCAGCTTATGGGGGGGGGAAATAGATACGCAGTATTTT. It is translated as CASSLWGGEIDTQYF.

The CDR3 sequence is CASSQPAGTRLQETQYF. As DNA, the CDR3 is TGCGCCAGCAGCCAACCCGCCGGGACGCGTCTACAAGAGACCCAGTACTTC. The chain joins TRBV4-1 to TRBJ2-5, with D perhaps given as TRBD1 or TRBD2 (5 bases each). Trimming stripped 2 bases from V and 2 bases from J, with 18 bases between. CDR3 size: 17 residues. Germline V gene data show CDR1 as MGHRA and CDR2 as YSYEKL.

The table lists this clonotype with many counts. V is TRBV12-3 or TRBV12-4 and J is TRBJ1-1, with D uncertain. V was pared by 2 bases and J by 12 bases, with 19 bases between. The CDR3 is 14 amino acids. For the CDR3, the DNA is TGTGCCAGCAGTTTAAGTATTGACGTCGACGGGACTTTCTTT. Protein product: CASSLSIDVDGTFF.

This clonotype occurred many times. V is TRBV9 and J is TRBJ2-3; 9 bases are shared with TRBD2. V shed 4 bases, J shed 0 bases, and the junction held 3 bases outside the gene matches. The CDR3 consists of 15 residues. CDR1 SGDLS and CDR2 YYNGEE come from the germline V gene. CDR3 in amino acids: CASSLAGFSTDTQYF. CDR3 DNA: TGTGCCAGCAGCCTAGCGGGGTTTAGCACAGATACGCAGTATTTT.

V usage is TRBV20-1 and J usage is TRBJ2-7, with no clear D. Germline V gene lookup returns CDR1 DFQATT and CDR2 SNEGSKA (reference sequence). The V end was cut by 0 bases, the J end by 0 bases, with 9 bases between. The CDR3 contains 14 residues. This CDR3 is CSARDISVSYEQYF. CDR3 coding DNA: TGCAGTGCTAGAGATATCTCAGTCTCCTACGAGCAGTACTTC.

This clonotype has at least ten counts. DNA of the CDR3: TGTGCCATCAGTGCCGTGAGTCCCGACAGGGAGTACGAGCAGTACTTC. Its translation: CAISAVSPDREYEQYF. The chain links TRBV10-3 to TRBJ2-7; TRBD1 matches at 7 bases. J gave up 4 bases and V 4 bases, and 13 bases lay outside the gene matches. The germline gives CDR1 ENHRY, CDR2 SYGVKD. This CDR3 spans 16 amino acids.

The table lists this clonotype with many counts. This rearrangement joins TRBV9 to TRBJ2-2; perhaps TRBD2 as D (5 bases). CDR3 length: 13 amino acids. The V gene's germline CDR1 is SGDLS and CDR2 YYNGEE. Trimming pared 3 bases from V and 8 bases from J, leaving 11 bases between. CDR3 nucleotide sequence: TGTGCCAGCAGCGCGGGGTTCCCGGGGGAGCTGTTTTTT. Its translation is CASSAGFPGELFF.

This chain joins TRBV6-5 and TRBJ1-2; weak D call: TRBD1 (5 bases). Between the trimmed V and J ends, which lost 0 bases and 4 bases, there was a span of 18 bases. The CDR3 length is 17 residues. The germline V gene has CDR1 MNHEY and CDR2 SVGAGI. CDR3 residues: CASSYSDLAGQTYGYTF. In nucleotides, the CDR3 is TGTGCCAGCAGTTACTCGGACTTGGCAGGGCAAACCTATGGCTACACCTTC.

Many counts were recorded for this clonotype. This sequence joins TRBV6-1 and TRBJ2-2, with TRBD1 as a possible D gene (6 bases). Germline values: CDR1 MNHNS, CDR2 SASEGT. Trimming left V 0 bases short and J 0 bases short, with 8 bases between. This CDR3 comprises 16 residues. CDR3 amino acids: CASSEAAGANTGELFF. The CDR3 DNA reads as TGTGCCAGCAGTGAAGCGGCAGGGGCGAACACCGGGGAGCTGTTTTTT.

The J gene is TRBJ2-2, the V gene TRBV7-8, with D possibly matching TRBD1 (8 bases). Germline assignment: CDR1 SGHVS and CDR2 FQNEAQ. The length of the CDR3 is 15 residues. V was shortened by 4 bases and J by 5 bases, with 14 bases between the two germline ends. The chain's CDR3 is CASSSDREGTGELFF. CDR3 nucleotides: TGTGCCAGCAGCTCGGACAGGGAGGGAACCGGGGAGCTGTTTTTT.

This clonotype appeared a single time. The chain has TRBV4-3 and TRBJ2-2, with D perhaps given as TRBD1 or TRBD2 (5 bases each). Trimming removed 4 bases at V and 6 bases at J, with 15 bases between. In germline, CDR1 is LGHNA, CDR2 YSLEER. The CDR3 covers 15 residues. This CDR3 is CASSRKVTGPGELFF. The DNA of the CDR3 is TGCGCCAGCAGCCGCAAGGTCACGGGACCCGGGGAGCTGTTTTTT.

Comments on this clonotype: A much larger clonotype is one base distant, so this may be a read error. The chain couples TRBV28 to TRBJ2-5; 7 bases agree with TRBD2. Germline V gene lookup returns CDR1 MDHEN and CDR2 SYDVKM. The V and J ends lost 2 bases and 12 bases, in that order; junction bases with no gene match: 6. The CDR3 covers 12 residues. DNA of the CDR3: TGTGCCAGCAGTTTAAGGCTAGCGGTGGAGTACTTC. Amino acid sequence: CASSLRLAVEYF.

This clonotype was recorded at least ten times. The rearrangement links TRBV4-2 to TRBJ2-2, with TRBD2 matching over 7 bases. J was trimmed by 3 bases and V by 3 bases; bases with no gene match: 4. CDR3 length equals 15 residues. Per the germline V gene, CDR1 is LGHNA and CDR2 is YNFKEQ. The CDR3 bases are TGTGCCAGCAGCCAGTTAGCGGGTGACACCGGGGAGCTGTTTTTT. Protein sequence: CASSQLAGDTGELFF.

The table lists this clonotype with a few counts. The rearrangement links TRBV27 to TRBJ2-5, with 9 bases that match TRBD2. Trimming removed 5 bases from V and 0 bases from J; junction bases left unmatched: 16. Germline V gene data show CDR1 as MNHEY and CDR2 as SMNVEV (reference sequence). The CDR3 sequence is 19 residues long. CDR3 in amino acids: CASSPRDWGVAGDQETQYF. The CDR3 DNA sequence: TGTGCCAGCAGTCCACGGGATTGGGGGGTAGCGGGGGACCAAGAGACCCAGTACTTC.

This clonotype came up many times. In nucleotides, the CDR3 is TGCGCCAGTGGACAGGGGGCCGTCTACGAGCAGTACTTC. Translating gives CASGQGAVYEQYF. J is TRBJ2-7 and V is TRBV10-2; TRBD1 matches 11 bases. This CDR3 is built from 13 residues. CDR1 and CDR2 (germline): WSHSY, SAAADI. The junction had 4 bases not matched to a gene; V was cut back by 9 bases and J by 3 bases.

This clonotype was counted only a few times. This chain uses TRBV28 with TRBJ2-7; D is unclear. Germline V lookup: CDR1 MDHEN, CDR2 SYDVKM. V was pared by 5 bases and J by 6 bases, with 17 bases between. This CDR3 has 14 residues. CDR3 coding DNA: TGTGCCAGCAGTCCCCTTGACATCTCGATCGAGCAGTACTTC. Translated, it gives CASSPLDISIEQYF.